The 24 T cell receptor beta chains below were found in one sample sequenced in a study of T-cell memory formation after mild COVID-19. TCRdb re-derived calls from the 5' RACE reads in MiXCR, one entry per CDR3 protein. Of 300,000 to 400,000 distinct CDR3 sequences in the sample, roughly an eighth are singletons; the top ten hold roughly 20%. The sequencing sample was made of PBMCs or a T cell subset sorted from them (not recorded which). The receptor source for this set is a man aged 18 to 30 who had mild COVID-19 (a few samples of this study predate the infection). Cell type and time point are not known.

In DNA, the CDR3 is TGTGCCACCACGGCCACGGGGGCTGATACTGAAGCTTTCTTT. Its protein is CATTATGADTEAFF. This chain joins TRBV10-3 and TRBJ1-1; D perhaps matches TRBD1 (6 bases). Trimming cost V 10 bases and J 5 bases, with 20 bases left between them. The CDR3 covers 14 residues. CDR1 and CDR2 (germline): ENHRY, SYGVKD.

V gene TRBV24-1 combines with J gene TRBJ2-3, with D uncertain. The CDR3 is 17 residues long. V lost 2 bases to trimming and J lost 4 bases, with 18 bases between them. CDR1 KGHDR and CDR2 SFDVKD come from the germline V gene. The CDR3 spells CATSDSRTRPVADTQYF. CDR3 bases: TGTGCCACCAGTGATTCCCGGACCAGGCCAGTGGCAGATACGCAGTATTTT.

This clonotype has a count of ten or more. The genes are TRBV15 and TRBJ2-1, with D perhaps TRBD2 (6 bases). V was clipped by 6 bases and J by 8 bases, with 14 bases between them. The CDR3 is 13 residues long. Germline V CDR1 and CDR2: LNHNV, YYDKDF (reference sequence). The CDR3 region is CATSSMGGDEQFF. The DNA of the CDR3 is TGTGCCACCAGTTCAATGGGGGGAGATGAGCAGTTCTTC.

The rearrangement links TRBV14 to TRBJ1-1; D is possibly TRBD1 (5 bases). Germline assignment: CDR1 SGHDN and CDR2 FVKESK. The CDR3 extends over 15 amino acids. V lost 0 bases and J 3 bases, leaving 11 bases between the germline ends. The CDR3 spells CASSQEGTGDTEAFF. In DNA, the CDR3 is TGTGCCAGCAGCCAAGAAGGGACTGGGGACACTGAAGCTTTCTTT.

This clonotype has a handful of counts. This rearrangement joins TRBV9 to TRBJ2-4; TRBD2 is a possible D gene (6 bases). The CDR3 loop spans 17 amino acids. V was shortened by 4 bases and J by 3 bases, with 20 bases between the two germline ends. CDR1 is SGDLS, CDR2 YYNGEE, per germline. The CDR3 sequence: CASSPGEAVGGKNIQYF. For the CDR3, the DNA is TGTGCCAGCAGCCCTGGAGAGGCCGTGGGGGGCAAAAACATTCAGTACTTC.

This clonotype was seen a few times. CDR3 loop: CASSPSRIQETQYF. The CDR3 coding sequence is TGTGCCAGCAGCCCCAGCAGGATTCAAGAGACCCAGTACTTC. This chain links TRBV7-2 with TRBJ2-5; D is unclear. This CDR3 has 14 residues. The V end was cut by 5 bases, the J end by 2 bases, with 12 bases between. The germline V gene has CDR1 SGHTA and CDR2 FQGNSA. Supplemented by reference TRBV7-2 and TRBJ2-5, the full variable domain reads GAGVSQSPSNKVTEKGKDVELRCDPISGHTALYWYRQSLGQGLEFLIYFQGNSAPDKSGLPSDRFSAERTGGSVSTLTIQRTQQEDSAVYLCASSPSRIQETQYFGPGTRLLVL.

The gene calls are TRBV9 and TRBJ1-6; 8 bases agree with TRBD1. CDR1 is SGDLS and CDR2 is YYNGEE in the germline V gene. The CDR3 length is 15 residues. V dropped 4 bases and J dropped 5; count of bases not matched to a gene: 5. The DNA of the CDR3 is TGTGCCAGCAGCACCTCAGGGGGCAATAATTCACCCCTCCACTTT. The encoded protein is CASSTSGGNNSPLHF. The variable domain in full, completed from reference TRBV9 and TRBJ1-6, reads DSGVTQTPKHLITATGQRVTLRCSPRSGDLSVYWYQQSLDQGLQFLIQYYNGEERAKGNILERFSAQQFPDLHSELNLSSLELGDSALYFCASSTSGGNNSPLHFGNGTRLTVT.

The rearrangement uses TRBV6-6 and TRBJ1-2; TRBD1 might be the D (5 bases). Germline V lookup: CDR1 MNHNY, CDR2 SVGAGI (reference sequence). Deletions cut 6 bases from V and 5 bases from J, with 10 bases between. There are 12 residues in the CDR3. The CDR3 region has the DNA TGTGCCAGCAGGGAGGGGCCGTATGGCTACACCTTC. Encoded protein: CASREGPYGYTF.

This clonotype was counted a few times. This CDR3 reads CASSGMGWETQYF. In DNA, the CDR3 is TGTGCCAGCAGTGGAATGGGGTGGGAGACCCAGTACTTC. The gene calls are TRBV6-2 or TRBV6-3 and TRBJ2-5; unclear D gene. V shed 5 bases and J shed 5 bases, with 12 bases lying between them. The V gene's germline CDR1 is MNHEY and CDR2 SVGEGT. This CDR3 contains 13 residues.

The chain recombines TRBV29-1 with TRBJ1-4; unclear D gene. CDR3 length equals 10 residues. Between the trimmed V and J ends, which lost 6 bases and 8 bases, there was a span of 7 bases. Germline lookup yields CDR1 SQVTM and CDR2 ANQGSEA. The CDR3 nucleotides read TGCAGCGTGACCGGCGAAAAACTGTTTTTT. Protein: CSVTGEKLFF.

The rearrangement links TRBV28 to TRBJ1-1; 7 nucleotides agree with TRBD1. The germline CDR1 and CDR2 sequences are MDHEN and SYDVKM. This CDR3 has 13 amino acids. V shed 10 bases and J 1 base; nucleotides not matched to a gene: 6. The DNA for the CDR3 is TGTGCCACAAGAGGGACAGAGAACACTGAAGCTTTCTTT. It specifies CATRGTENTEAFF.

The CDR3 nucleotides are TGCAGTGCTAGCTGGGGGGGGCCACAGACCCAGTACTTC. Protein: CSASWGGPQTQYF. The V gene is TRBV20-1, the J gene TRBJ2-5, with D perhaps matching TRBD2 (7 bases). There are 13 residues in the CDR3. Trimming took 3 bases from V and 6 from J, leaving 14 bases between them. Germline V gene lookup returns CDR1 DFQATT and CDR2 SNEGSKA (reference sequence).

The gene calls are TRBV19 and TRBJ1-2; TRBD1 aligns across 7 bases. Trimming at V came to 5 bases and at J to 3 bases, leaving 9 bases not matched to a gene. This CDR3 spans 15 amino acids. CDR1 and CDR2 from the germline V gene are LNHDA and SQIVND (reference sequence). The CDR3, as DNA: TGTGCCAGTAGTCTACGGGGGGACAGCTACTATGGCTACACCTTC. Its translation is CASSLRGDSYYGYTF.

This clonotype turned up a few times. The chain combines TRBV2 with TRBJ2-2; D unresolved. CDR1 and CDR2 from the germline V gene are SNHLY and FYNNEI. The germline V and J ends were trimmed by 7 bases and 6 bases, with 12 bases remaining between them. The CDR3 runs to 13 residues. The CDR3 sequence: CASKVEVSGELFF. CDR3 DNA sequence: TGTGCCAGCAAGGTCGAGGTCTCCGGGGAGCTGTTTTTT.

The V call is TRBV19, the J call TRBJ1-5; D unresolved. The CDR3 has 12 residues. Trimming left V 3 bases short and J 7 bases short, with 7 bases between. Per germline, CDR1 LNHDA and CDR2 SQIVND (reference sequence). CDR3 residues: CASSILGQPQHF. In DNA form, the CDR3 reads TGTGCCAGTAGTATCCTTGGGCAGCCCCAGCATTTT.

The CDR3 region is CASSYYGGDTEAFF. The DNA of the CDR3 is TGTGCCAGCAGCTATTATGGGGGTGACACTGAAGCTTTCTTT. The J gene is TRBJ1-1, the V gene TRBV6-5; D perhaps matches TRBD1 (5 bases). Germline assignment: CDR1 MNHEY and CDR2 SVGAGI. Trimming pared 6 bases from V and 3 bases from J, leaving 14 bases between. This CDR3 is built from 14 residues.

The DNA of the CDR3 is TGCGCCAGCCACGATACGTACCAAGAGACCCAGTACTTC. This gives the protein CASHDTYQETQYF. The J gene is TRBJ2-5, the V gene TRBV5-1, with unresolved D. CDR3 length: 13 amino acids. V lost 7 bases to trimming and J lost 0 bases, with 10 bases between them. Germline V gene lookup returns CDR1 SGHRS and CDR2 YFSETQ.

This chain uses TRBV7-8 with TRBJ2-7; 10 positions match TRBD1. J gave up 5 bases and V 5 bases, and 9 bases lay outside the gene matches. This CDR3 comprises 15 residues. Germline V CDR1 and CDR2: SGHVS, FQNEAQ. The CDR3 DNA follows: TGTGCCAGCAGCACCAGGGGACAGGGGTTTGACGAGCAGTACTTC. It translates to CASSTRGQGFDEQYF.

This clonotype occurred a few times. V usage is TRBV12-3 or TRBV12-4 and J usage is TRBJ1-4, with TRBD1 identical over 7 bases. V lost 7 bases to trimming and J lost 4 bases; unmatched junction nucleotides: 6. The CDR3 length is 14 residues. CDR3 DNA sequence: TGTGCCAGCACCCAGACAGGGAGTAATGAAAAACTGTTTTTT. Encoded protein: CASTQTGSNEKLFF.

Ten or more counts support this clonotype. This chain links TRBV5-1 with TRBJ1-5; no clear D. The CDR3 length is 14 residues. V lost 0 bases to trimming and J lost 6 bases, with 10 bases between them. In germline, CDR1 is SGHRS, CDR2 YFSETQ. For the CDR3, the DNA is TGCGCCAGCAGCTTGGCCGAGGGTGGTCAGCCCCAGCATTTT. Translating gives CASSLAEGGQPQHF.

This clonotype was observed a few times. This chain joins TRBV5-1 and TRBJ2-1, with a tentative D call TRBD2 (5 bases). V lost 7 bases and J lost 7, with 18 bases in between. This CDR3 is built from 14 residues. CDR1 is SGHRS and CDR2 is YFSETQ in the germline V gene. The CDR3 loop is CASRRPSPGNEQFF. CDR3 DNA sequence: TGCGCCAGCCGGCGGCCTTCCCCGGGAAATGAGCAGTTCTTC.

This clonotype was seen at least ten times. This chain uses TRBV7-2 with TRBJ2-7; 8 bases line up with TRBD1. The trim removed 1 base at V and 4 bases at J, leaving 9 bases unmatched. The CDR3 runs to 16 residues. The germline gives CDR1 SGHTA, CDR2 FQGNSA. The CDR3 protein is CASSLGAGTGPYEQYF. CDR3 DNA sequence: TGTGCCAGCAGCTTAGGAGCCGGGACAGGACCGTACGAGCAGTACTTC.

The chain joins TRBV7-2 to TRBJ1-6; D not resolved. The CDR3 contains 16 residues. CDR1 is SGHTA, CDR2 FQGNSA, per germline. V lost 2 bases, J lost 0 bases, and 8 bases lay in between. CDR3 sequence reads: CASSLRESSYNSPLHF. CDR3 nucleotide sequence: TGTGCCAGCAGCTTACGAGAAAGCTCCTATAATTCACCCCTCCACTTT.

This chain connects TRBV15 to TRBJ2-7; 7 nucleotides match TRBD1. Losses at the gene ends were 3 bases for V and 7 bases for J; bases not matched to a gene: 9. This CDR3 region has 14 residues. Germline loops: CDR1 LNHNV, CDR2 YYDKDF (reference sequence). The DNA for the CDR3 is TGTGCCACCAGCAGGGGCAGGGGGACGGAAGAGCAGTACTTC. Translated: CATSRGRGTEEQYF.